Below are 21 T cell receptor beta chains sequenced from a single sample in a study of blood T cell repertoires in COVID-19. TCRdb's table, derived via immunoSEQ multiplex PCR, lists solely in-frame clones and lacks some. The repertoire consists of approximately 70,000 clones, with 70% to 90% occurring once and the leading ten covering about 3%. The source material was peripheral blood. These receptors all come from a woman aged 45-59 years with COVID-19, enrolled during active disease.

This chain connects TRBV4-2 to TRBJ2-7, with D perhaps TRBD2 (5 bases). Trimming took 3 bases from V and 4 from J, leaving 19 bases between them. Germline V lookup: CDR1 LGHNA, CDR2 YNFKEQ. The CDR3 is 16 amino acids. CDR3 sequence: CASSQFKRRGGYEQYF. Here the CDR3 DNA reads TGTGCCAGCAGCCAGTTCAAGCGTCGCGGAGGTTACGAGCAGTACTTC.

The genes are TRBV11-2 and TRBJ2-1; D may be TRBD2 (6 bases). The length of the CDR3 is 13 residues. Germline CDR1 SGHAT, CDR2 FQNNGV. V was trimmed by 5 bases and J by 10 bases, leaving 15 bases between them. Here the CDR3 reads CASSPGPGGEQFF. CDR3 nucleotides: TGTGCCAGCAGCCCGGGGCCAGGAGGGGAGCAGTTCTTC.

This clone was seen more than once but under ten times. The CDR3 reads CASSRGQGNTGELFF. CDR3 bases: TGCGCCAGCAGTCGAGGACAGGGGAACACCGGGGAGCTGTTTTTT. The V and J genes are TRBV10-1 and TRBJ2-2; 8 positions agree with TRBD1. Germline V CDR1 and CDR2: WNHNN, SYGVQD (reference sequence). The CDR3 sequence is 15 residues long. V gave up 5 bases and J gave up 1 base; unmatched junction bases: 3.

The CDR3 protein is CSVVGSLTGGSYSDTQYF. CDR3 sequence (DNA): TGCAGCGTTGTAGGGTCTCTGACAGGGGGCAGTTATTCAGATACGCAGTATTTT. The V and J genes are TRBV29-1 and TRBJ2-3; 10 bases align to TRBD1. The germline V gene has CDR1 SQVTM and CDR2 ANQGSEA. The length of the CDR3 is 18 residues. J gave up 4 bases and V 4 bases, and 17 bases lay outside the gene matches.

This clone was recorded a few times. V usage is TRBV11-3 and J usage is TRBJ1-1, with no clear D. CDR3 length equals 13 residues. Germline V CDR1 and CDR2: SGHNT, YENEEA. V gave up 5 bases and J gave up 7 bases, with 14 bases separating them. CDR3 amino acids: CASSRSLRVEAFF. For the CDR3, the DNA is TGTGCCAGCAGCCGAAGTTTAAGAGTTGAAGCTTTCTTT.

The chain joins TRBV9 to TRBJ1-1; no clear D. The V end was cut by 0 bases, the J end by 5 bases, with 11 bases between. Germline V gene sequence: CDR1 SGDLS, CDR2 YYNGEE. The CDR3 is 14 residues long. The CDR3 is CASSVVPGTTEAFF. In DNA form, the CDR3 reads TGTGCCAGCAGCGTAGTGCCCGGTACTACTGAAGCTTTCTTT. The whole variable domain, filled in from reference TRBV9 and TRBJ1-1, reads DSGVTQTPKHLITATGQRVTLRCSPRSGDLSVYWYQQSLDQGLQFLIQYYNGEERAKGNILERFSAQQFPDLHSELNLSSLELGDSALYFCASSVVPGTTEAFFGQGTRLTVV.

The rearrangement joins TRBV7-9 to TRBJ1-3; TRBD1 might be the D (5 bases). The CDR3 spans 16 residues. Germline-derived CDR1 and CDR2 are SEHNR and FQNEAQ (reference sequence). Trimming pared 4 bases from V and 5 bases from J, leaving 18 bases between. CDR3 amino acids: CASSWGDGRLRNTIYF. The CDR3 DNA sequence: TGTGCCAGCAGCTGGGGGGACGGACGGTTGCGAAACACCATATATTTT.

The chain recombines TRBV7-9 with TRBJ2-1; possibly TRBD2 for D (6 bases). This CDR3 has 14 residues. The germline V gene has CDR1 SEHNR and CDR2 FQNEAQ (reference sequence). The V and J ends lost 5 bases and 0 bases respectively, with 8 bases between them. The CDR3 DNA follows: TGTGCCAGCAGCACGACTAGCTCCTACAATGAGCAGTTCTTC. It encodes CASSTTSSYNEQFF. Using reference TRBV7-9 and TRBJ2-1 for the parts outside the CDR3, the full variable domain is DTGVSQNPRHKITKRGQNVTFRCDPISEHNRLYWYRQTLGQGPEFLTYFQNEAQLEKSRLLSDRFSAERPKGSFSTLEIQRTEQGDSAMYLCASSTTSSYNEQFFGPGTRLTVL.

This chain uses TRBV6-4 with TRBJ2-3; TRBD1 aligns across 10 bases. The CDR3 is 14 residues long. Germline V CDR1 and CDR2: MRHNA, SNTAGT. V lost 6 bases, J lost 1 base, and 1 base stayed unmatched. Here the CDR3 DNA reads TGTGCCAGCAGCGGGACAGGGGGCACAGATACGCAGTATTTT. Amino acids: CASSGTGGTDTQYF.

The gene calls are TRBV6-5 and TRBJ2-3; perhaps TRBD2 as D (5 bases). This CDR3 contains 14 residues. Germline V gives CDR1 MNHEY, CDR2 SVGAGI. Trimming removed 9 bases at V and 0 bases at J, with 13 bases between. The CDR3 nucleotides read TGTGCCAGTCTCCCCAGCGGTAGCACAGATACGCAGTATTTT. Encoded protein: CASLPSGSTDTQYF.

The rearrangement uses TRBV6-6 and TRBJ1-2; D may be TRBD1 (6 bases). This CDR3 has 15 residues. CDR1 is MNHNY, CDR2 SVGAGI, per germline (reference sequence). V lost 5 bases and J 4 bases, leaving 17 bases between the germline ends. The CDR3 spells CASSRSPDSLYGYTF. In DNA form, the CDR3 reads TGTGCCAGCAGTCGATCCCCGGACAGTCTCTATGGCTACACCTTC.

The chain couples TRBV5-6 to TRBJ2-2, with D uncertain. This CDR3 contains 15 residues. Trimming removed 1 base from V and 5 bases from J, with 12 bases in between. The germline V gene encodes CDR1 SGHDT and CDR2 YYEEEE. The CDR3 spells CASSLFQVWTGELFF. The DNA for the CDR3 is TGTGCCAGCAGCTTGTTCCAGGTTTGGACCGGGGAGCTGTTTTTT.

This chain links TRBV10-3 with TRBJ2-2, with D perhaps TRBD2 (6 bases). In germline, CDR1 is ENHRY, CDR2 SYGVKD. The CDR3 contains 14 residues. V gave up 8 bases and J gave up 2 bases, with 12 bases separating them. In DNA, the CDR3 is TGTGCCATCCGGGAGACTTCTAACACCGGGGAGCTGTTTTTT. Amino acid sequence: CAIRETSNTGELFF.

This clone was detected only once. The genes are TRBV11-3 and TRBJ2-2; TRBD2 matches at 9 bases. The CDR3 runs 16 residues. V lost 3 bases to trimming and J lost 7 bases; unmatched junction nucleotides: 9. The germline gives CDR1 SGHNT, CDR2 YENEEA. This CDR3 reads CASSFRREGPGGELFF. CDR3 DNA: TGTGCCAGCAGCTTTCGGCGGGAGGGCCCCGGCGGGGAGCTGTTTTTT.

The table lists this clone with a count of one. The chain combines TRBV19 with TRBJ2-5; unclear D gene. Trimming removed 1 base from V and 3 bases from J, with 6 bases in between. The germline V gene encodes CDR1 LNHDA and CDR2 SQIVND (reference sequence). CDR3 length: 13 amino acids. The CDR3 DNA reads TGTGCCAGTAGTATAGGGCCCAAAGAGACCCAGTACTTC. Translation: CASSIGPKETQYF.

V usage is TRBV27 and J usage is TRBJ2-1; D is unclear. Germline loops: CDR1 MNHEY, CDR2 SMNVEV (reference sequence). The germline V and J ends were trimmed by 3 bases and 6 bases, with 6 bases remaining between them. The CDR3 extends over 12 amino acids. CDR3 amino acids: CASSFGSNEQFF. As DNA, the CDR3 is TGTGCCAGCAGTTTCGGGTCCAATGAGCAGTTCTTC.

The CDR3 DNA reads as TGTGCCATCAGTGAGTCGTCTGGGGGCCTCAATGAGCAGTTCTTC. Amino acids: CAISESSGGLNEQFF. The J gene is TRBJ2-1, the V gene TRBV10-3; possible D gene TRBD1, 6 bases. With 0 bases removed from V and 6 bases from J, the gap between germline ends came to 12 bases. Germline CDR1 ENHRY, CDR2 SYGVKD. The CDR3 has 15 residues.

The chain recombines TRBV3-1 (or the pseudogene TRBV3-2) with TRBJ2-7, with D uncertain. CDR1 and CDR2 from the germline V gene are LGHDT and YNNKEL (reference sequence). This CDR3 has 15 residues. V dropped 1 base and J dropped 3 bases, with 13 bases sitting between them. CDR3 sequence: CASSQVPTAIYEQYF. The CDR3 bases are TGTGCCAGCAGCCAAGTTCCCACAGCCATCTACGAGCAGTACTTC.

This sequence joins TRBV7-2 and TRBJ2-2; 7 bases are a match to TRBD1. CDR3 length: 14 residues. Germline V gives CDR1 SGHTA, CDR2 FQGNSA. The ends lost 5 bases at V and 4 bases at J; junction bases unmatched: 4. CDR3 loop: CASSGQVSTGELFF. The CDR3 nucleotides are TGTGCCAGCAGCGGACAGGTTTCCACCGGGGAGCTGTTTTTT.

This chain uses TRBV10-3 with TRBJ1-1; no firm D call. The germline gives CDR1 ENHRY, CDR2 SYGVKD. The CDR3 loop spans 12 amino acids. Trimming cost V 3 bases and J 5 bases, with 7 bases left between them. The CDR3 DNA follows: TGTGCCATCAGTGAAGTCGAGACTGAAGCTTTCTTT. This codes for CAISEVETEAFF.

J is TRBJ2-7 and V is TRBV6-5; TRBD2 is a possible D gene (6 bases). This CDR3 comprises 15 residues. Germline-derived CDR1 and CDR2 are MNHEY and SVGAGI. The ends were cut back, 2 bases at V and 2 bases at J, with 13 bases in the middle. The CDR3 sequence: CASSYGGTAAYEQYF. CDR3 in DNA: TGTGCCAGCAGTTACGGAGGGACCGCCGCCTACGAGCAGTACTTC.